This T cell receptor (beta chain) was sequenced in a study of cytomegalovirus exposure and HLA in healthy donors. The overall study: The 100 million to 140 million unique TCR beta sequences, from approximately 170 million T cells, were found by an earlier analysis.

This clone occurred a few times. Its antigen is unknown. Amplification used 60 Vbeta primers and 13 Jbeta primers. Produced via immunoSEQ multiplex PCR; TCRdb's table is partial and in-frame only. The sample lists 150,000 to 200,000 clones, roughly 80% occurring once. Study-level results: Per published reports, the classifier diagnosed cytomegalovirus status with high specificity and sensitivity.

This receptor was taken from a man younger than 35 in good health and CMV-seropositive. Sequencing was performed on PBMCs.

In DNA, the CDR3 is TGCAGCGTTCGGGAGGGCAATCAGCCCCAGCATTTT. Its translation is CSVREGNQPQHF. V usage is TRBV29-1 and J usage is TRBJ1-5; D unresolved. The CDR3 runs to 12 residues. The germline CDR1 and CDR2 sequences are SQVTM and ANQGSEA. V was pared by 5 bases and J by 2 bases, with 7 bases between.